What follows are 20 T cell receptor beta chains derived from one specimen sequenced in a study of blood T cell repertoires in COVID-19. TCRdb's table, derived via immunoSEQ multiplex PCR, lists solely in-frame clones and lacks some. Of roughly 240,000 clones detected, approximately 90% appear once; the ten largest clones hold 2.5% to 3%. The sequencing sample was made of PBMCs or T cells enriched from blood (not recorded which). The receptor source for this set is a woman aged 25 to 45 with acute COVID-19.

This chain uses TRBV27 with TRBJ1-2; maybe TRBD1 (5 bases). Germline V gives CDR1 MNHEY, CDR2 SMNVEV (reference sequence). The CDR3 has 16 amino acids. Trimming removed 0 bases at V and 0 bases at J, with 11 bases between. CDR3 nucleotide sequence: TGTGCCAGCAGTTTATCGTGGGCAGGGACTAACTATGGCTACACCTTC. This encodes CASSLSWAGTNYGYTF.

This clone was observed a handful of times. V usage is TRBV27 and J usage is TRBJ1-5, with a tentative D call TRBD1 (6 bases). The germline V and J ends were trimmed by 3 bases and 7 bases, with 13 bases remaining between them. The germline V gene encodes CDR1 MNHEY and CDR2 SMNVEV (reference sequence). The CDR3 has 14 amino acids. In nucleotides, the CDR3 is TGTGCCAGCAGTTTCAACAGGGCTGAACAGCCCCAGCATTTT. This translates into CASSFNRAEQPQHF.

This clone turned up a few times. This chain uses TRBV3-1 (or the pseudogene TRBV3-2) with TRBJ2-2, with a weak D call TRBD1 (6 bases). Germline loops: CDR1 LGHDT, CDR2 YNNKEL (reference sequence). Trimming pared 4 bases from V and 0 bases from J, leaving 9 bases between. The CDR3 is 15 amino acids. The CDR3 DNA is TGTGCCAGCAGCCCGTCAGGGGCGAACACCGGGGAGCTGTTTTTT. It yields the protein CASSPSGANTGELFF.

The chain links TRBV19 to TRBJ1-2, with D possibly matching TRBD1 (5 bases). V shed 3 bases and J shed 5 bases, with 7 bases lying between them. The germline V gene has CDR1 LNHDA and CDR2 SQIVND (reference sequence). The CDR3 runs to 12 residues. The CDR3 DNA reads TGTGCCAGTAGTATGACAGATTATGGCTACACCTTC. Translated: CASSMTDYGYTF. Combining the CDR3 with reference TRBV19 and TRBJ1-2 gives the whole variable domain DGGITQSPKYLFRKEGQNVTLSCEQNLNHDAMYWYRQDPGQGLRLIYYSQIVNDFQKGDIAEGYSVSREKKESFPLTVTSAQKNPTAFYLCASSMTDYGYTFGSGTRLTVV.

This chain uses TRBV11-2 with TRBJ2-7; a possible D gene is TRBD1 (6 bases). The germline gives CDR1 SGHAT, CDR2 FQNNGV. Between the trimmed V and J ends, which lost 5 bases and 3 bases, there was a span of 17 bases. This CDR3 region has 15 residues. CDR3 amino acids: CASSPAQGQFYEQYF. CDR3 in DNA: TGTGCCAGCAGCCCGGCACAGGGTCAATTCTACGAGCAGTACTTC.

The chain links TRBV7-2 to TRBJ1-4, with D maybe TRBD1 (6 bases). Looked up from germline, CDR1 is SGHTA and CDR2 is FQGNSA. The CDR3 is 15 amino acids. Trimming stripped 2 bases from V and 8 bases from J, with 15 bases between. Here the CDR3 reads CASSLNGGAEEKLFF. For the CDR3, the DNA is TGTGCCAGCAGCTTAAATGGGGGGGCGGAGGAAAAACTGTTTTTT.

The chain has TRBV4-2 and TRBJ2-5; 9 bases map to TRBD2. The CDR3 totals 16 residues. The V gene end was trimmed by 0 bases and the J gene end by 5 bases; junction bases not matched to a gene: 7. Germline V CDR1 and CDR2: LGHNA, YNFKEQ. CDR3 sequence: CASSQEAAGGPETQYF. In nucleotides, the CDR3 is TGTGCCAGCAGCCAAGAGGCTGCGGGGGGGCCTGAGACCCAGTACTTC.

The chain employs TRBV4-1 and TRBJ1-2; D remains ambiguous. This CDR3 comprises 17 residues. Looked up from germline, CDR1 is MGHRA and CDR2 is YSYEKL. V gave up 0 bases and J gave up 0 bases, with 14 bases separating them. DNA of the CDR3: TGCGCCAGCAGCCAAGATGCGAGTTCTTTTGCTAACTATGGCTACACCTTC. This gives the protein CASSQDASSFANYGYTF.

This chain links TRBV5-1 with TRBJ2-7; tentative D call: TRBD2 (5 bases). The CDR3 loop spans 15 amino acids. Germline loops: CDR1 SGHRS, CDR2 YFSETQ. With 4 bases removed from V and 4 bases from J, the gap between germline ends came to 18 bases. This CDR3 is CASSRAGGRLYEQYF. CDR3 nucleotide sequence: TGCGCCAGCAGCCGGGCTGGCGGGCGCTTATACGAGCAGTACTTC.

The chain carries TRBV3-1 (or the pseudogene TRBV3-2) and TRBJ2-1; D gene unclear. Germline assignment: CDR1 LGHDT and CDR2 YNNKEL (reference sequence). This CDR3 contains 15 residues. V was shortened by 0 bases and J by 1 base, with 7 bases between the two germline ends. CDR3 in DNA: TGTGCCAGCAGCCAAGAGGCAGTTTCCTACAATGAGCAGTTCTTC. This gives the protein CASSQEAVSYNEQFF.

In nucleotides, the CDR3 is TGTGCCATCGCCACCGGGACAGGGGGATATTATGGCTACACCTTC. Translating gives CAIATGTGGYYGYTF. The genes are TRBV10-3 and TRBJ1-2; 11 bases agree with TRBD1. The CDR3 has 15 residues. Germline assignment: CDR1 ENHRY and CDR2 SYGVKD. The trim removed 8 bases at V and 5 bases at J, leaving 10 bases unmatched.

The gene calls are TRBV11-3 and TRBJ2-3; 8 nucleotides align to TRBD1. The germline CDR1 and CDR2 sequences are SGHNT and YENEEA. This CDR3 comprises 16 residues. V lost 4 bases to trimming and J lost 10 bases; unmatched junction nucleotides: 16. The DNA of the CDR3 is TGTGCCAGCAGCTCCGGGGACAGGACAGAGATTGGGGCGCAGTATTTT. The encoded protein is CASSSGDRTEIGAQYF.

The chain carries TRBV7-9 and TRBJ2-1; TRBD1 matches at 9 bases. CDR3 length: 16 residues. Looked up from germline, CDR1 is SEHNR and CDR2 is FQNEAQ (reference sequence). The junction had 5 bases not matched to a gene; V was cut back by 1 base and J by 4 bases. CDR3 sequence: CASSLVSGQGYNEQFF. The CDR3 coding sequence is TGTGCCAGCAGCTTAGTGTCGGGACAGGGATACAATGAGCAGTTCTTC.

This chain connects TRBV7-2 to TRBJ2-3; D is uncertain. Trimming took off 2 bases at V and 0 bases at J, with 12 bases between the two ends. The CDR3 spans 16 residues. From germline, CDR1 is SGHTA and CDR2 FQGNSA. The CDR3 sequence: CASSLLGDGSTDTQYF. The DNA of the CDR3 is TGTGCCAGCAGCTTACTGGGCGACGGCAGCACAGATACGCAGTATTTT. The variable domain in full, completed from reference TRBV7-2 and TRBJ2-3, reads GAGVSQSPSNKVTEKGKDVELRCDPISGHTALYWYRQSLGQGLEFLIYFQGNSAPDKSGLPSDRFSAERTGGSVSTLTIQRTQQEDSAVYLCASSLLGDGSTDTQYFGPGTRLTVL.

This clone was counted a single time. The chain links TRBV6-1 to TRBJ1-5, with a weak D call TRBD1 (6 bases). Between the trimmed V and J ends, which lost 2 bases and 9 bases, there was a span of 14 bases. Germline loops: CDR1 MNHNS, CDR2 SASEGT. CDR3 length equals 14 residues. The CDR3 spells CASSEIWGQGPQHF. CDR3 nucleotides: TGTGCCAGCAGTGAAATTTGGGGGCAGGGGCCCCAGCATTTT.

The chain links TRBV27 to TRBJ2-7, with 7 bases that match TRBD1. CDR1 and CDR2 (germline): MNHEY, SMNVEV (reference sequence). Losses at the gene ends were 6 bases for V and 3 bases for J; bases not matched to a gene: 8. The CDR3 covers 14 residues. CDR3 nucleotides: TGTGCCAGCAGGGCCGGGACAGCGAACTACGAGCAGTACTTC. The encoded protein is CASRAGTANYEQYF.

The V gene is TRBV2, the J gene TRBJ1-1; no clear D. This CDR3 region has 12 residues. V lost 7 bases, J lost 7 bases, and 13 bases lay in between. Per germline, CDR1 SNHLY and CDR2 FYNNEI. CDR3 bases: TGTGCCAGCAATGGCGGGTCCCGTGAAGCTTTCTTT. Encoded protein: CASNGGSREAFF.

The V gene is TRBV29-1, the J gene TRBJ1-2; D is perhaps TRBD1 (5 bases). The V end was cut by 4 bases, the J end by 4 bases, with 19 bases between. CDR1 and CDR2 (germline): SQVTM, ANQGSEA. This CDR3 has 15 residues. CDR3 in amino acids: CSVGFWQGSVYGYTF. CDR3 DNA: TGCAGCGTTGGTTTTTGGCAGGGTTCAGTCTATGGCTACACCTTC.

The chain carries TRBV7-2 and TRBJ2-5; 11 positions agree with TRBD2. The CDR3 spans 16 residues. Germline CDR1 is SGHTA and CDR2 is FQGNSA. J gave up 5 bases and V 5 bases, and 10 bases lay outside the gene matches. The CDR3 coding sequence is TGTGCCAGCAGCCTCGTCCTAGCGGGGGGTGGGGAGACCCAGTACTTC. Its translation: CASSLVLAGGGETQYF.

In DNA form, the CDR3 reads TGTGCCAGCAGTCCACGGACTTCTGTTAGTAGCAATCAGCCCCAGCATTTT. It codes for CASSPRTSVSSNQPQHF. The chain combines TRBV6-6 with TRBJ1-5; D not resolved. V lost 5 bases and J 0 bases, leaving 17 bases between the germline ends. From germline, CDR1 is MNHNY and CDR2 SVGAGI (reference sequence). This CDR3 region has 17 residues.